The source of this T cell receptor (beta chain) is a study of blood T cell repertoires in COVID-19. Profiling relied on immunoSEQ multiplex PCR, and the TCRdb table lists in-frame clones only, not all of them. The data contain about 59,000 clones, 60% to 80% of them seen just once; the ten biggest clones take up over 10%. Trimming shortened V by 3 bases and J by 0 bases, and 6 bases separated the two germline ends. This CDR3 is 14 amino acids long. Germline CDR1 MNHNS, CDR2 SASEGT. The sample consisted of peripheral blood. The sequence was obtained from a man older than 75 with acute or convalescent COVID-19. This chain links TRBV6-1 with TRBJ2-1; the D is unclear. CDR3 loop: CASSEHSSYNEQFF. The CDR3 region has the DNA TGTGCCAGCAGTGAGCATAGCTCCTACAATGAGCAGTTCTTC.